This is a list of T cell receptor beta chains from one sample in a study of OX40 agonist ivuxolimab in advanced cancers. Method: immunoSEQ multiplex PCR; TCRdb's copy keeps in-frame clones and lacks some. The sample has about 69,000 clones; about nine tenths are singletons. The sample in question was CD4+ or CD8+ T cells sorted from blood, obtained in a trial of the OX40 agonist ivuxolimab. The receptors come from an adult with an advanced solid tumor such as melanoma, head and neck, liver or kidney cancer. CDR3s include the opening cysteine and the closing phenylalanine or tryptophan. The D gene is left open where the match is weak. Clone size, where shown, is once, few, many, or a class for clones that have expanded.

j_call | d_call | clone_size | v_call | cdr3_aa | cdr3_nt
TRBJ1-2 | NA | NA | TRBV4-1 | CASSPTARDNYGYTF | TGCGCCAGCAGCCCGACCGCCCGAGACAACTATGGCTACACCTTC
TRBJ2-5 | TRBD2 | NA | TRBV5-1 | CASSFGLRERQETQYF | TGCGCCAGCAGCTTCGGCCTGCGGGAGCGCCAAGAGACCCAGTACTTC
TRBJ1-4 | NA | NA | TRBV18 | CASSPDSLGKLFF | TGTGCCAGCTCACCTGACAGCCTGGGGAAACTGTTTTTT
TRBJ1-2 | NA | few | TRBV10-3 | CAISDRTNYGYTF | TGTGCCATCAGTGACAGAACTAACTATGGCTACACCTTC
TRBJ2-1 | TRBD2 | NA | TRBV7-2 | CASSLYSGGAREQFF | TGTGCCAGCAGCTTATACAGCGGGGGGGCTCGGGAGCAGTTCTTC
TRBJ1-4 | NA | NA | TRBV5-4 | CASSVQGRTNEKLFF | TGTGCCAGCAGCGTCCAGGGGCGCACTAATGAAAAACTGTTTTTT
TRBJ2-7 | TRBD1 | once | TRBV30 | CAWSKPGQGPSQYF | TGTGCCTGGAGTAAACCGGGACAGGGTCCTTCGCAGTACTTC
TRBJ2-7 | NA | NA | TRBV28 | CASRSPAGDYEQYF | TGTGCCTCCCGCAGCCCAGCGGGCGACTACGAGCAGTACTTC
TRBJ2-2 | TRBD2 | NA | TRBV5-1 | CASSRGGPAGGPRSGELFF | TGCGCCAGCAGCCGAGGGGGCCCAGCGGGAGGGCCGAGGTCCGGGGAGCTGTTTTTT
TRBJ2-3 | NA | NA | TRBV6-6 | CANSYSDAVYDTQYF | TGTGCCAACAGTTACTCCGACGCGGTGTATGATACGCAGTATTTT